The 32 T cell receptor beta chains in this list originate from one sample, sequenced in a study of human T cells and chemical hapten exposure. Time point noted: pre-sensitization, week 0. The treatment: therapeutic diphenylcyclopropenone sensitization with weekly scalp DPC. A single record per CDR3 protein comes from TCRdb applying MiXCR to the RACE reads. This sample yields approximately 100,000 distinct CDR3 sequences, of which approximately 12% are seen a single time; roughly 1.5% belongs to the top ten. This specimen consisted of whole blood, obtained in connection with sensitization to the hapten diphenylcyclopropenone (DPC). These receptors were obtained from a woman between 50 and 59 years old with alopecia areata. Some clones in this sample may be carry-over from other donors' samples.

This chain uses TRBV7-2 with TRBJ1-2, with unresolved D. This CDR3 has 14 amino acids. CDR1 is SGHTA and CDR2 is FQGNSA in the germline V gene. V lost 6 bases and J lost 4, with 15 bases in between. In DNA, the CDR3 is TGTGCCAGCAGGCCGGAAAACACCCGCTATGGCTACACCTTC. It yields the protein CASRPENTRYGYTF.

The V and J genes are TRBV7-9 and TRBJ2-4, with 10 bases identical to TRBD1. The CDR3 covers 15 residues. Germline V gene data show CDR1 as SEHNR and CDR2 as FQNEAQ (reference sequence). Germline trimming cut 4 bases from V and 12 bases from J; bases unmatched to any gene: 12. The CDR3 DNA sequence: TGTGCCAGCAGCTCTGGCCCGACAGGGGGCGGTTCTCAGTACTTC. It translates to CASSSGPTGGGSQYF.

This clonotype has more than one count but fewer than ten. The chain combines TRBV4-2 with TRBJ1-6, with a tentative D call TRBD1 (6 bases). The CDR3 runs to 18 residues. The ends were cut back, 7 bases at V and 0 bases at J, with 19 bases in the middle. CDR1 LGHNA and CDR2 YNFKEQ come from the germline V gene. The CDR3 bases are TGTGCCAGCACCCTGAACTTTGACAGGAGCTCCTATAATTCACCCCTCCACTTT. This gives the protein CASTLNFDRSSYNSPLHF.

This clonotype was detected a few times. The V gene is TRBV5-5, the J gene TRBJ1-1; D remains ambiguous. Germline V CDR1 and CDR2: SGHKS, YYEKEE (reference sequence). The CDR3 sequence is 12 residues long. V gave up 7 bases and J gave up 7 bases, with 14 bases separating them. The CDR3 nucleotides read TGTGCCAGCTCGGCGGGGATGTATGAAGCTTTCTTT. Translation gives CASSAGMYEAFF.

This chain uses TRBV12-3 or TRBV12-4 with TRBJ1-2, with no clear D. The CDR3 consists of 13 residues. Deletions cut 3 bases from V and 4 bases from J, with 9 bases between. The CDR3 loop is CASSLGKGYGYTF. The CDR3 nucleotides are TGTGCCAGCAGTTTGGGGAAGGGCTATGGCTACACCTTC.

This clonotype occurred once. V gene TRBV5-4 combines with J gene TRBJ2-2; TRBD2 is a possible D gene (5 bases). The CDR3 runs to 17 residues. Deletions cut 3 bases from V and 4 bases from J, with 19 bases between. Germline assignment: CDR1 SGHNT and CDR2 YYREEE (reference sequence). The CDR3 nucleotides read TGTGCCAGCAGCTCATTGGCCGGGATACGGGGCACCGGGGAGCTGTTTTTT. Amino acid sequence: CASSSLAGIRGTGELFF.

The gene calls are TRBV28 and TRBJ2-2; maybe TRBD1 (6 bases). V lost 7 bases and J 4 bases, leaving 13 bases between the germline ends. Germline CDR1 reads MDHEN; CDR2 reads SYDVKM. The CDR3 is made up of 14 amino acids. Here the CDR3 DNA reads TGTGCCAGCATCCAGGGGTCATCCACCGGGGAGCTGTTTTTT. Translating gives CASIQGSSTGELFF.

At least ten counts were recorded for this clonotype. This sequence joins TRBV3-1 and TRBJ2-2; the D is unclear. V was clipped by 1 base and J by 1 base, with 1 base between them. The CDR3 runs 13 residues. CDR1 LGHDT and CDR2 YNNKEL come from the germline V gene (reference sequence). The CDR3 bases are TGTGCCAGCAGCCAAGTGAACACCGGGGAGCTGTTTTTT. Protein sequence: CASSQVNTGELFF. Together with reference TRBV3-1 and TRBJ2-2, the CDR3 gives the full variable domain: DTAVSQTPKYLVTQMGNDKSIKCEQNLGHDTMYWYKQDSKKFLKIMFSYNNKELIINETVPNRFSPKSPDKAHLNLHINSLELGDSAVYFCASSQVNTGELFFGEGSRLTVL.

This clonotype was recorded a few times. J is TRBJ1-1 and V is TRBV27; 7 bases fit TRBD1. The CDR3 has 16 amino acids. V trimming: 6 bases; J trimming: 1 base; junction bases outside the gene matches: 11. The germline gives CDR1 MNHEY, CDR2 SMNVEV (reference sequence). CDR3 loop: CASRFTGAFGNTEAFF. In nucleotides, the CDR3 is TGTGCCAGCAGATTTACAGGGGCTTTCGGGAACACTGAAGCTTTCTTT.

This rearrangement joins TRBV3-1 to TRBJ2-7; 9 positions agree with TRBD1. The trim removed 4 bases at V and 3 bases at J, leaving 7 bases unmatched. The CDR3 has 15 residues. Per germline, CDR1 LGHDT and CDR2 YNNKEL (reference sequence). CDR3 sequence: CASSRPGQGIYEQYF. The DNA of the CDR3 is TGTGCCAGCAGCCGGCCGGGACAGGGTATCTACGAGCAGTACTTC.

With regard to this clonotype: This sequence may be a read error, since a much larger clone differs from it by one base. The gene calls are TRBV29-1 and TRBJ2-5; D may match TRBD1 or TRBD2 (5 bases each). The CDR3 is made up of 12 amino acids. The germline V gene encodes CDR1 SQVTM and CDR2 ANQGSEA. The CDR3 loop is CSIEPRGKTQYF. The CDR3 bases are TGCAGCATTGAACCACGGGGCAAGACCCAGTACTTC.

In this sample, this clonotype turned up a few times. CDR3 DNA sequence: TGTGCCAGTAGTATAGACAGGGGGAAATATCAGCCCCAGCATTTT. Translated: CASSIDRGKYQPQHF. The chain has TRBV19 and TRBJ1-5; the match to TRBD1 covers 7 bases. Losses at the gene ends were 0 bases for V and 5 bases for J; bases not matched to a gene: 4. The CDR3 runs to 15 residues. CDR1 LNHDA and CDR2 SQIVND come from the germline V gene (reference sequence). Together with reference TRBV19 and TRBJ1-5, the CDR3 gives the full variable domain: DGGITQSPKYLFRKEGQNVTLSCEQNLNHDAMYWYRQDPGQGLRLIYYSQIVNDFQKGDIAEGYSVSREKKESFPLTVTSAQKNPTAFYLCASSIDRGKYQPQHFGDGTRLSIL.

This clonotype was recorded many times. J is TRBJ2-1 and V is TRBV9; the D gene is possibly TRBD1 (6 bases). This CDR3 is built from 13 residues. Trimming removed 5 bases from V and 6 bases from J, with 12 bases in between. The germline gives CDR1 SGDLS, CDR2 YYNGEE. The CDR3 DNA sequence: TGTGCCAGCAGTGGACAGTTAATCAATGAGCAGTTCTTC. Amino acids: CASSGQLINEQFF.

This clonotype was counted a few times. This chain connects TRBV5-1 to TRBJ2-2; D gene ambiguous. Germline CDR1 and CDR2: SGHRS and YFSETQ. The CDR3 is 12 amino acids. Trimming removed 5 bases at V and 6 bases at J, with 8 bases between. The CDR3 loop reads CASSRSPGELFF. In DNA form, the CDR3 reads TGCGCCAGCAGTCGTAGCCCCGGGGAGCTGTTTTTT. The variable domain in full, completed from reference TRBV5-1 and TRBJ2-2, reads KAGVTQTPRYLIKTRGQQVTLSCSPISGHRSVSWYQQTPGQGLQFLFEYFSETQRNKGNFPGRFSGRQFSNSRSEMNVSTLELGDSALYLCASSRSPGELFFGEGSRLTVL.

This clonotype was seen repeatedly, ten times or more. This chain joins TRBV20-1 and TRBJ2-3; D remains ambiguous. There are 12 residues in the CDR3. Trimming stripped 0 bases from V and 8 bases from J, with 9 bases between. Per the germline V gene, CDR1 is DFQATT and CDR2 is SNEGSKA (reference sequence). The CDR3 reads CSARDVGITQYF. The CDR3 bases are TGCAGTGCTAGAGATGTGGGTATTACGCAGTATTTT.

This clonotype was counted at least ten times. This rearrangement joins TRBV29-1 to TRBJ2-3; D remains ambiguous. The V gene lost 2 bases and the J gene lost 6 bases, with 9 bases spanning the gap. CDR3 length equals 12 residues. The germline V gene has CDR1 SQVTM and CDR2 ANQGSEA. The CDR3 is CSVEMTPDTQYF. In nucleotides, the CDR3 is TGCAGCGTTGAAATGACTCCGGATACGCAGTATTTT.

The V gene is TRBV25-1, the J gene TRBJ1-5; a weak D match, TRBD1 (5 bases). Deletions cut 4 bases from V and 0 bases from J, with 13 bases between. Germline V gene sequence: CDR1 MGHDK, CDR2 SYGVNS. The CDR3 is made up of 16 amino acids. The chain's CDR3 is CASSGSREYSNQPQHF. The CDR3 DNA reads as TGTGCCAGCAGTGGGAGCAGGGAATATAGCAATCAGCCCCAGCATTTT.

The V gene is TRBV7-9, the J gene TRBJ2-7; TRBD2 agrees at 7 bases. The germline V gene has CDR1 SEHNR and CDR2 FQNEAQ (reference sequence). There are 14 residues in the CDR3. Germline trimming cut 6 bases from V and 2 bases from J; bases unmatched to any gene: 7. CDR3 coding DNA: TGTGCCAGCAGACCCAGCGGGACCACCTACGAGCAGTACTTC. As protein: CASRPSGTTYEQYF.

The chain employs TRBV7-2 and TRBJ2-5; TRBD2 is a possible D gene (6 bases). The V and J ends lost 2 bases and 7 bases respectively, with 11 bases between them. Germline CDR1 and CDR2: SGHTA and FQGNSA. CDR3 length: 13 amino acids. The CDR3 region is CASSLTWGGTQYF. Written as DNA, the CDR3 is TGTGCCAGCAGCTTAACCTGGGGAGGGACCCAGTACTTC.

This clonotype was recorded a few times. This rearrangement joins TRBV20-1 to TRBJ1-5; D unresolved. V shed 3 bases and J shed 1 base, with 7 bases lying between them. Germline values: CDR1 DFQATT, CDR2 SNEGSKA (reference sequence). This CDR3 spans 13 amino acids. DNA of the CDR3: TGCAGTGCTAGTGAGAGGAGCAATCAGCCCCAGCATTTT. It codes for CSASERSNQPQHF.

The chain employs TRBV12-3 or TRBV12-4 and TRBJ2-7; D not certain. The CDR3 is 12 amino acids. Trimming removed 10 bases at V and 1 base at J, with 11 bases between. The CDR3 DNA follows: TGTGCCATTAGTACAGCTTCCTACGAGCAGTACTTC. It encodes CAISTASYEQYF.

This clonotype was detected a few times. The chain combines TRBV29-1 with TRBJ2-1, with 9 bases fitting TRBD1. The CDR3 totals 15 residues. Germline CDR1 SQVTM, CDR2 ANQGSEA. The junction had 10 bases not matched to a gene; V was cut back by 2 bases and J by 8 bases. DNA of the CDR3: TGCAGCGTTGAATCATGGACAGGGGTAGGTGATGAGCAGTTCTTC. It encodes CSVESWTGVGDEQFF.

This clonotype was counted a few times. The chain recombines TRBV10-3 with TRBJ1-6; D is ambiguous. V lost 3 bases and J lost 7, with 13 bases in between. The CDR3 consists of 15 residues. Germline CDR1 is ENHRY and CDR2 is SYGVKD. CDR3 nucleotide sequence: TGTGCCATCAGTGAAGCAAACAGCTCGAATTCACCCCTCCACTTT. Its translation is CAISEANSSNSPLHF.

The V and J genes are TRBV6-5 and TRBJ2-3; D uncertain. The V gene lost 11 bases and the J gene lost 3 bases, with 6 bases spanning the gap. The CDR3 is 10 residues long. Germline assignment: CDR1 MNHEY and CDR2 SVGAGI. CDR3 sequence reads: CAHRTDTQYF. The CDR3 nucleotides are TGTGCCCACCGGACAGATACGCAGTATTTT.

This clonotype was recorded at least ten times. This rearrangement joins TRBV7-9 to TRBJ2-3; D unclear. The CDR3 covers 12 residues. Germline CDR1 and CDR2: SEHNR and FQNEAQ (reference sequence). V lost 8 bases and J 6 bases, leaving 12 bases between the germline ends. This CDR3 reads CASLLTMDTQYF. In nucleotides, the CDR3 is TGTGCCAGCCTACTGACCATGGATACGCAGTATTTT.

This clonotype was picked up many times. J is TRBJ2-3 and V is TRBV10-2; D remains unclear. V lost 10 bases and J lost 0, with 14 bases in between. The CDR3 has 14 residues. From germline, CDR1 is WSHSY and CDR2 SAAADI. Here the CDR3 DNA reads TGCGCCACCCAACGTGCACAGAGCACAGATACGCAGTATTTT. Translation: CATQRAQSTDTQYF.

The rearrangement joins TRBV7-9 to TRBJ2-3; 14 bases align to TRBD2. The CDR3 extends over 17 amino acids. With V trimmed by 3 bases and J by 4 bases, 6 bases remained unmatched. Germline CDR1 is SEHNR and CDR2 is FQNEAQ (reference sequence). CDR3 in DNA: TGTGCCAGCAGCTTCGGGACTAGCGGGAGAAGGTCAGATACGCAGTATTTT. Amino acid sequence: CASSFGTSGRRSDTQYF.

This clonotype was counted between two and nine times. This chain connects TRBV3-1 to TRBJ2-3, with 13 bases aligning to TRBD2. This CDR3 is built from 14 residues. V lost 1 base, J lost 8 bases, and 0 bases stayed unmatched. Germline loops: CDR1 LGHDT, CDR2 YNNKEL (reference sequence). The CDR3 is CASSQGTSGSTQYF. The CDR3 nucleotides are TGTGCCAGCAGCCAAGGGACTAGCGGGAGTACGCAGTATTTT.

This clonotype was observed a handful of times. The genes are TRBV7-7 and TRBJ2-5; 13 positions match TRBD2. The CDR3 length is 15 residues. V lost 5 bases to trimming and J lost 5 bases; unmatched junction nucleotides: 5. Germline CDR1 reads SSHAT; CDR2 reads FNYEAQ (reference sequence). The CDR3 protein is CASSPGLAGAETQYF. CDR3 in DNA: TGTGCCAGCAGCCCCGGACTAGCGGGAGCCGAGACCCAGTACTTC.

In DNA form, the CDR3 reads TGTGCCACCAGTGATTTCAGGGGAGATAGCAATCAGCCCCAGCATTTT. Protein: CATSDFRGDSNQPQHF. V is TRBV24-1 and J is TRBJ1-5, with a tentative D call TRBD1 (6 bases). This CDR3 spans 16 amino acids. Per germline, CDR1 KGHDR and CDR2 SFDVKD. Between the trimmed V and J ends, which lost 1 base and 0 bases, there was a span of 9 bases.

This chain's CDR3 is CASSLNDKNTEAFF. Here the CDR3 DNA reads TGTGCCAGCTCGCTCAACGACAAGAACACTGAAGCTTTCTTT. The chain combines TRBV18 with TRBJ1-1; D not resolved. This CDR3 has 14 residues. The germline CDR1 and CDR2 sequences are KGHSH and LQKENI. V was shortened by 6 bases and J by 1 base, with 12 bases between the two germline ends. Full variable domain (missing parts from reference TRBV18 and TRBJ1-1): NAGVMQNPRHLVRRRGQEARLRCSPMKGHSHVYWYRQLPEEGLKFMVYLQKENIIDESGMPKERFSAEFPKEGPSILRIQQVVRGDSAAYFCASSLNDKNTEAFFGQGTRLTVV.

With regard to this clonotype: A clone one base away is much larger, so this may be a read error. The V call is TRBV20-1, the J call TRBJ2-1, with TRBD2 matching over 11 bases. The CDR3 extends over 18 amino acids. CDR1 is DFQATT and CDR2 is SNEGSKA in the germline V gene (reference sequence). Here the CDR3 DNA reads TGCAGTGCCGCCCGAACTAGCGGGAGATCTTGGTCCTACAATGTGCAGTTCTTC. Translation: CSAARTSGRSWSYNVQFF.